A selection of T cell receptor beta chains follows, all from one sample in a study of cytomegalovirus exposure and HLA in healthy donors. Only in-frame clones appear in the TCRdb table, and some are missing; sequencing was by immunoSEQ multiplex PCR. The sample has about 180,000 clones, roughly 86% seen once. The sequencing input was PBMCs. Receptors originate from a man in his late teens or twenties in good health and CMV-seropositive. CDR3s include the opening cysteine and the closing phenylalanine or tryptophan. The order of the fields is D gene, V gene, J gene, clone size, CDR3 protein, CDR3 DNA. D genes are given only for firm matches. Not every row has a clone size; where given, it reads once, few, many or a size class.

>TRBD2|TRBV11-2|TRBJ2-7|once
CASSLGRGAYEQYF
TGTGCCAGCAGCTTAGGACGGGGGGCCTACGAGCAGTACTTC
>NA|TRBV2|TRBJ2-5|NA
CASSKDTYPGETQYF
TGTGCCAGCAGTAAGGACACCTATCCCGGAGAGACCCAGTACTTC
>NA|TRBV21-1|TRBJ2-7|NA
CASSLRPPEYEQYF
TGTGCCAGCAGCTTGCGACCGCCGGAGTACGAGCAGTACTTC
>NA|TRBV6-5|TRBJ1-3|NA
CASSYAGPGNTIYF
TGTGCCAGCAGTTACGCAGGGCCCGGGAACACCATATATTTT
>NA|TRBV15|TRBJ1-6|NA
CATSFKRGPGNSPLHF
TGTGCCACCAGTTTTAAGCGAGGGCCGGGGAATTCACCCCTCCACTTT
>TRBD2|TRBV11-2|TRBJ2-5|NA
CASSERGRETQYF
TGTGCCAGCAGTGAGCGGGGCCGGGAGACCCAGTACTTC
>TRBD2|TRBV27|TRBJ2-7|NA
CASSYGTSGTPAGSYEQYF
TGTGCCAGCAGTTACGGGACTAGCGGCACACCTGCGGGGTCTTACGAGCAGTACTTC
>NA|TRBV4-1|TRBJ2-2|NA
CASSRGPGELFF
TGCGCCAGCAGCCGTGGGCCCGGGGAGCTGTTTTTT
>TRBD1|TRBV7-9|TRBJ2-7|once
CASTHAGGAYEQYF
TGTGCCAGCACCCACGCAGGGGGAGCGTACGAGCAGTACTTC
>TRBD1|TRBV6-1|TRBJ2-7|NA
CASSEGDSPSYEQYF
TGTGCCAGCAGTGAAGGGGACAGTCCCTCCTACGAGCAGTACTTC
>NA|TRBV7-9|TRBJ1-2|once
CASISLTLQGREGYTF
TGTGCCAGCATCAGCCTCACCCTCCAGGGGCGCGAGGGCTACACCTTC
>TRBD1|TRBV25-1|TRBJ1-4|NA
CASNGQGEAEKLFF
TGTGCCAGCAACGGGCAGGGGGAAGCTGAAAAACTGTTTTTT
>NA|TRBV28|TRBJ1-2|NA
CASSHTGIHGYTF
TGTGCCAGCAGTCATACGGGAATCCATGGCTACACCTTC
>TRBD2|TRBV5-1|TRBJ2-5|NA
CASSSNGGRAQETQYF
TGCGCCAGCAGCTCGAATGGCGGGAGGGCCCAAGAGACCCAGTACTTC
>NA|TRBV25-1|TRBJ1-1|NA
CASRGGESEAFF
TGTGCCAGCAGGGGGGGGGAGTCTGAAGCTTTCTTT
>NA|TRBV7-2|TRBJ2-2|few
CASSSTRTNTGELFF
TGTGCCAGCAGCTCGACTAGGACCAACACCGGGGAGCTGTTTTTT
>TRBD1|TRBV5-1|TRBJ2-6|NA
CASSLGQGAVMTGANVLTF
TGCGCCAGCAGCTTGGGACAGGGGGCGGTTATGACTGGGGCCAACGTCCTGACTTTC
>TRBD2|TRBV28|TRBJ2-3|NA
CASKEWTSGRSDTQYF
TGTGCCAGCAAGGAGTGGACTAGCGGGAGAAGCGATACGCAGTATTTT
>TRBD2|TRBV7-2|TRBJ2-7|NA
CASSLGRLAGVYEQYF
TGTGCCAGCAGCTTAGGCAGGCTGGCGGGAGTCTACGAGCAGTACTTC
>TRBD1|TRBV27|TRBJ1-2|NA
CASRPQGTGYYSWGYTF
TGTGCCAGCAGGCCACAGGGGACAGGCTATTACTCTTGGGGCTACACCTTC
>NA|TRBV4-2|TRBJ2-3|NA
CASSQAQGSSDTQYF
TGTGCCAGCAGCCAAGCTCAGGGTTCCTCAGATACGCAGTATTTT
>NA|TRBV7-8|TRBJ1-1|NA
CASSLGGRLNTEAFF
TGTGCCAGCAGCTTAGGTGGCAGATTGAACACTGAAGCTTTCTTT
>TRBD2|TRBV4-2|TRBJ2-1|NA
CASSQGREDNEQFF
TGTGCCAGCAGCCAGGGCCGGGAGGACAATGAGCAGTTCTTC
>NA|TRBV6-5|TRBJ2-7|NA
CASSYSAESYEQYF
TGTGCCAGCAGTTACTCAGCGGAGTCCTACGAGCAGTACTTC
>NA|TRBV4-1|TRBJ2-7|NA
CASSQVSGFFYEQYF
TGCGCCAGCAGCCAAGTATCCGGGTTTTTTTACGAGCAGTACTTC
>TRBD1|TRBV19|TRBJ1-2|once
CASSATGGKTGGYTF
TGTGCCAGTAGTGCGACAGGGGGGAAGACGGGAGGCTACACCTTC
>TRBD1|TRBV5-1|TRBJ1-5|NA
CASSLDRGFSNQPQHF
TGCGCCAGCAGCTTGGACAGGGGATTTAGCAATCAGCCCCAGCATTTT
>NA|TRBV2|TRBJ2-7|NA
CASSPYRDYEQYF
TGTGCCAGCAGCCCTTACAGGGACTACGAGCAGTACTTC
>NA|TRBV20-1|TRBJ2-7|few
CSAAGVYEQYF
TGCAGTGCTGCAGGGGTCTACGAGCAGTACTTC
>TRBD1|TRBV4-2|TRBJ2-4|NA
CASTVTGGWAKNIQYF
TGTGCCAGCACCGTAACAGGGGGCTGGGCCAAAAACATTCAGTACTTC
>NA|TRBV4-3|TRBJ2-5|NA
CASSPGTVETQYF
TGCGCCAGCAGCCCCGGTACTGTGGAGACCCAGTACTTC
>NA|TRBV28|TRBJ1-5|NA
CASSLPRVQPQHF
TGTGCCAGCAGTTTACCCAGGGTTCAGCCCCAGCATTTT
>NA|TRBV19|TRBJ1-5|NA
CASSITGNQPQHF
TGTGCCAGTAGTATTACGGGCAATCAGCCCCAGCATTTT
>NA|TRBV6-1|TRBJ2-5|NA
CASSGKLGPVTQYF
TGTGCCAGCAGTGGCAAACTAGGTCCCGTGACCCAGTACTTC
>NA|TRBV6-5|TRBJ2-7|NA
CASSYSQGGMGEQYF
TGTGCCAGCAGTTACTCCCAGGGTGGAATGGGCGAGCAGTACTTC
>NA|TRBV4-1|TRBJ1-5|few
CASSQGGVQQPQHF
TGCGCCAGCAGCCAAGGCGGGGTACAACAGCCCCAGCATTTT
>NA|TRBV18|TRBJ1-5|NA
CASSPRTNSNQPQHF
TGTGCCAGCTCACCGAGGACAAATAGCAATCAGCCCCAGCATTTT
>NA|TRBV5-6|TRBJ2-1|NA
CASSPVGEDEQFF
TGTGCCAGCAGCCCGGTGGGAGAGGATGAGCAGTTCTTC
>NA|TRBV18|TRBJ1-1|NA
CASSPGLTNTEAFF
TGTGCCAGCTCGCCGGGACTGACGAACACTGAAGCTTTCTTT
>NA|TRBV4-3|TRBJ1-5|NA
CASSPQAGNQPQHF
TGCGCCAGCAGCCCACAGGCGGGCAATCAGCCCCAGCATTTT
>TRBD2|TRBV7-9|TRBJ2-1|NA
CATEGTSGSNEQFF
TGTGCCACCGAGGGGACTAGCGGGAGTAATGAGCAGTTCTTC
>NA|TRBV10-3|TRBJ2-3|NA
CAIGQLSTDTQYF
TGTGCCATAGGACAGCTAAGCACAGATACGCAGTATTTT
>TRBD2|TRBV5-1|TRBJ2-1|NA
CASNEASGYNEQFF
TGCGCCAGCAATGAGGCTAGCGGTTACAATGAGCAGTTCTTC
>NA|TRBV4-3|TRBJ2-3|NA
CASSQEVAGTDTQYF
TGCGCCAGCAGCCAAGAGGTAGCCGGCACAGATACGCAGTATTTT
>NA|TRBV11-2|TRBJ2-5|NA
CASSLDPSGQETQYF
TGTGCCAGCAGCTTAGACCCCAGCGGGCAAGAGACCCAGTACTTC
>TRBD1|TRBV6-6|TRBJ1-1|NA
CASSSPGQGAHTEAFF
TGTGCCAGCAGTTCACCGGGACAGGGGGCTCACACTGAAGCTTTCTTT
>NA|TRBV5-4|TRBJ2-3|NA
CASSSQASVADTQYF
TGTGCCAGCAGCTCCCAGGCTAGCGTCGCAGATACGCAGTATTTT
>TRBD1|TRBV5-1|TRBJ2-3|NA
CASSFGDRGTDTQYF
TGCGCCAGCAGCTTTGGGGACAGGGGCACAGATACGCAGTATTTT
>TRBD1|TRBV11-2|TRBJ1-1|NA
CASTQGGVNTEAFF
TGTGCCAGCACCCAAGGGGGCGTGAACACTGAAGCTTTCTTT
>TRBD1|TRBV5-1|TRBJ2-5|once
CASSVGQWETQYF
TGCGCCAGCAGCGTGGGACAGTGGGAGACCCAGTACTTC
>NA|TRBV29-1|TRBJ2-3|NA
CSVNSGAAQYF
TGCAGCGTTAACTCAGGGGCCGCGCAGTATTTT
>TRBD1|TRBV5-4|TRBJ1-1|NA
CASSTGQINTEAFF
TGTGCCAGCAGCACGGGACAGATTAACACTGAAGCTTTCTTT
>TRBD1|TRBV6-5|TRBJ2-1|NA
CASGTGPYNEQFF
TGTGCCAGCGGGACAGGTCCATACAATGAGCAGTTCTTC
>TRBD2|TRBV9|TRBJ2-3|NA
CASSAQRENTDTQYF
TGTGCCAGCAGCGCCCAGCGGGAAAACACAGATACGCAGTATTTT
>NA|TRBV7-2|TRBJ2-3|NA
CASSFLPRGGSTDTQYF
TGTGCCAGCAGCTTCCTTCCTAGGGGGGGAAGCACAGATACGCAGTATTTT
>NA|TRBV5-6|TRBJ2-3|NA
CASSGSGLTDTQYF
TGTGCCAGCAGCGGTAGCGGACTCACAGATACGCAGTATTTT
>NA|TRBV18|TRBJ1-6|NA
CASSPLGDQNSPLHF
TGTGCCAGCTCACCCCTCGGAGACCAAAATTCACCCCTCCACTTT
>NA|TRBV27|TRBJ2-7|NA
CASSFLDEQYF
TGTGCCAGCAGTTTTCTAGACGAGCAGTACTTC
>NA|TRBV28|TRBJ1-5|NA
CASSLFRGNQPQHF
TGTGCCAGCAGTTTATTCAGGGGCAATCAGCCCCAGCATTTT
>TRBD1|TRBV27|TRBJ2-2|NA
CASSLSELNRGLAGELFF
TGTGCCAGCAGTTTATCGGAATTAAACAGGGGATTGGCCGGGGAGCTGTTTTTT